One sample yielded the 21 T cell receptor beta chains listed below, sequenced in a study of tumor-infiltrating lymphocytes in primary liver carcinoma (dated by TCRdb to the late 2010s). Reads for this sample came from an Illumina HiSeq 2500. Using a constant-region primer and ProtoScript II reverse transcriptase, TCRbeta-specific cDNA was reverse-transcribed from about 540 ng total RNA. The TCRbeta libraries were prepared through three rounds of nested multiplex PCR following a slightly modified ARM-PCR procedure. Each of the first two PCR rounds ran for roughly 9 cycles using multiplex TRBV1-TRBV30 forward primers together with a Cbeta reverse primer. TCRdb handled the public reads itself, with Q25 trimming in fastp and clone calling in MiXCR, and kept productive beta chains. Identical CDR3 protein sequences are pooled into one entry, listed with their most common genes and DNA. The sample includes fewer than 350,000 distinct CDR3 sequences, with 65% observed a single time. Approximately 9% of the sample rests with the top ten.

RNA from unsorted whole blood was extracted with TRIzol reagent, and germline DNA was obtained with the DNeasy Blood & Tissue kit. What was sequenced was peripheral blood. Source of these receptors: a man aged 35 to 55 with primary liver carcinoma and hepatitis B virus infection.

Concerning this clonotype: The conserved closing phenylalanine or tryptophan is absent in this CDR3, likely reflecting a read error. The V and J genes are TRBV6-1 and TRBJ1-5; D is undetermined. CDR3 size: 17 residues. Germline V gene sequence: CDR1 MNHNS, CDR2 SASEGT. V lost 2 bases, J lost 0 bases, and 14 bases lay in between. The CDR3 loop reads CASSELGRSYSNQPQHY. The CDR3 DNA sequence: TGTGCCAGCAGTGAACTAGGACGGAGTTATAGCAATCAGCCCCAGCATTAT.

CDR3 residues: CASSNRFMNTEAFF. The CDR3 DNA is TGTGCCAGCAGTAACAGATTCATGAACACTGAAGCTTTCTTT. The chain couples TRBV6-5 to TRBJ1-1; no firm D call. Per germline, CDR1 MNHEY and CDR2 SVGAGI. The germline V and J ends were trimmed by 5 bases and 0 bases, with 10 bases remaining between them. CDR3 size: 14 residues.

This clonotype was observed a single time. Possible read error: a much larger clone is one base away. The chain links TRBV6-1 to TRBJ2-3; a weak D match, TRBD2 (5 bases). The CDR3 is 15 residues long. V was cut by 1 base and J by 1 base, with 9 bases left in between. From germline, CDR1 is MNHNS and CDR2 SASEGT. In DNA, the CDR3 is TGTGCCAGCAGTGAAGGGAGTAGCGGCACAGATACGCAGTATTTT. It is translated as CASSEGSSGTDTQYF.

Comments on this clonotype: Without the conserved terminal phenylalanine or tryptophan, this CDR3 likely stems from a read error. The chain joins TRBV11-2 to TRBJ2-5, with a possible D match to TRBD2 (5 bases). CDR1 and CDR2 from the germline V gene are SGHAT and FQNNGV. This CDR3 contains 14 residues. CDR3 in amino acids: CTSSGFYGQETQYS. The CDR3 DNA is TGTACCAGCAGCGGCTTCTACGGCCAAGAGACCCAGTACTCC.

Note on this clonotype: At one end, the junction sequence differs from germline, possibly due to a read error. This rearrangement joins TRBV6-1 to TRBJ2-5, with 7 bases identical to TRBD2. CDR1 MNHNS and CDR2 SASEGT come from the germline V gene. This CDR3 contains 16 residues. As DNA, the CDR3 is TGTGCCAGCAGTGATCCGACTAGCTGTAGTATGGAGACCCACTACTTC. Its translation is CASSDPTSCSMETHYF.

Note on this clonotype: Just one base apart from a much larger clone, this may be a read error. The genes are TRBV29-1 and TRBJ1-2; maybe TRBD1 (5 bases). The ends were cut back, 3 bases at V and 1 base at J, with 12 bases in the middle. The germline V gene has CDR1 SQVTM and CDR2 ANQGSEA. The CDR3 has 14 amino acids. CDR3 region: CSVDGGYSNYGYTF. DNA for the CDR3: TGCAGCGTTGATGGGGGGTACAGTAACTATGGCTACACCTTC.

V gene TRBV5-1 combines with J gene TRBJ1-1; D possibly corresponds to TRBD1 (5 bases). Germline V gene data show CDR1 as SGHRS and CDR2 as YFSETQ. CDR3 length: 14 residues. V lost 2 bases and J lost 7, with 15 bases in between. CDR3 nucleotide sequence: TGCGCCAGCAGCTTAGGGCAGGGATTCGATGAAGCTTTCTTT. It encodes CASSLGQGFDEAFF. Combining the CDR3 with reference TRBV5-1 and TRBJ1-1 gives the whole variable domain KAGVTQTPRYLIKTRGQQVTLSCSPISGHRSVSWYQQTPGQGLQFLFEYFSETQRNKGNFPGRFSGRQFSNSRSEMNVSTLELGDSALYLCASSLGQGFDEAFFGQGTRLTVV.

This clonotype was counted many times. V gene TRBV6-5 combines with J gene TRBJ2-1, with D perhaps matching TRBD1 or TRBD2 (6 bases each). Trimming removed 5 bases at V and 4 bases at J, with 15 bases between. Per the germline V gene, CDR1 is MNHEY and CDR2 is SVGAGI. CDR3 length equals 15 residues. CDR3 loop: CASSVRDNPYNEQFF. The CDR3 DNA follows: TGTGCCAGCAGTGTGCGGGACAATCCATACAATGAGCAGTTCTTC.

In regard to this clonotype: This may come from a read error, since a much larger clone is one base off. The rearrangement joins TRBV4-3 to TRBJ2-1; 12 bases align to TRBD2. This CDR3 is 16 amino acids long. Germline V gives CDR1 LGHNA, CDR2 YSLEER. The DNA of the CDR3 is TGCGCCAGCAGCCGTTCCGGGACTAGCGGGTACAATGAGCTGTTCTTC. Translation gives CASSRSGTSGYNELFF.

This chain joins TRBV7-9 and TRBJ2-5, with a weak D call TRBD2 (6 bases). CDR1 is SEHNR and CDR2 is FQNEAQ in the germline V gene (reference sequence). This CDR3 is built from 14 residues. V lost 3 bases and J lost 5, with 13 bases in between. CDR3 bases: TGTGCCAGCAGCTTCGTAGCGGTCCCTGAGACCCAGTACTTC. Translating it yields CASSFVAVPETQYF.

The genes are TRBV11-2 and TRBJ1-6; D uncertain. The ends were cut back, 7 bases at V and 7 bases at J, with 14 bases in the middle. The CDR3 totals 14 residues. Germline CDR1 is SGHAT and CDR2 is FQNNGV. The CDR3 DNA reads as TGTGCCAGCAACCCTATTCCGGAGAATTCACCCCTCCACTTT. It specifies CASNPIPENSPLHF.

Note on this clonotype: A much bigger clone sits one base away, suggesting this may be a read error. This chain joins TRBV6-5 and TRBJ2-3; a possible D gene is TRBD2 (6 bases). Germline lookup yields CDR1 MNHEY and CDR2 SVGAGI. There are 16 residues in the CDR3. This CDR3 is CTSSILLPRREDTQYF. CDR3 DNA sequence: TGTACCAGCAGTATACTCTTGCCCCGGAGGGAAGATACGCAGTATTTT.

This chain joins TRBV7-9 and TRBJ2-1; D gene unclear. The germline CDR1 and CDR2 sequences are SEHNR and FQNEAQ (reference sequence). CDR3 length equals 14 residues. V was shortened by 7 bases and J by 7 bases, with 17 bases between the two germline ends. DNA of the CDR3: TGTGCCAGCAACCCAAATCTGCCAGTGAATGAGCAGTTCTTC. It translates to CASNPNLPVNEQFF. Drawing the rest from reference TRBV7-9 and TRBJ2-1, the complete variable domain is DTGVSQNPRHKITKRGQNVTFRCDPISEHNRLYWYRQTLGQGPEFLTYFQNEAQLEKSRLLSDRFSAERPKGSFSTLEIQRTEQGDSAMYLCASNPNLPVNEQFFGPGTRLTVL.

With regard to this clonotype: Since a much larger clone is just one base distant, this may be a read error. The chain recombines TRBV6-5 with TRBJ1-4; D uncertain. CDR3 length equals 12 residues. In germline, CDR1 is MNHEY, CDR2 SVGAGI. Deletions cut 5 bases from V and 13 bases from J, with 14 bases between. CDR3 residues: CASSTPPGILFF. CDR3 nucleotide sequence: TGTGCCAGCAGTACCCCTCCGGGAATACTGTTTTTT.

About this clonotype itself: Germline and junction disagree at one end, which may indicate a read error. The chain carries TRBV12-3 or TRBV12-4 and TRBJ2-3, with D perhaps matching TRBD2 (6 bases). The CDR3 is 16 residues long. The CDR3 here is CASRPRAGTSIDTQYF. In DNA form, the CDR3 reads TGTGCCAGCAGACCACGGGCCGGAACTAGCATAGATACGCAGTATTTT.

A note on this clonotype: It may be a read error: a sequence one base away is much more abundant. The V call is TRBV14, the J call TRBJ2-1, with D hard to call. In germline, CDR1 is SGHDN, CDR2 FVKESK. The CDR3 consists of 15 residues. The CDR3 DNA sequence: TGTGCCAGCAGCCCTATCGGGTCTTTCTACAATGAGCAGCTCTTC. Translating it yields CASSPIGSFYNEQLF.

This clonotype was counted between two and nine times. CDR3 sequence reads: CASSQGRRAGGNEKLFF. CDR3 in DNA: TGCGCCAGCAGCCAAGGAAGGCGCGCAGGGGGGAATGAAAAACTGTTTTTT. The chain couples TRBV4-3 to TRBJ1-4, with 7 positions matching TRBD1. Unmatched junction bases numbered 10, after V lost 1 base and J lost 5 bases. The CDR3 sequence is 17 residues long. The germline V gene encodes CDR1 LGHNA and CDR2 YSLEER.

A word on this clonotype: A read error may be the cause here, since a much bigger clone is one base away. The CDR3 DNA follows: TGTGCCAGCAGCTTGCGGAACCCGTTCCTCACCGGGGAGCTGTTTTTT. Residues: CASSLRNPFLTGELFF. V and J are TRBV5-5 and TRBJ2-2, with D unresolved. V shed 1 base and J shed 4 bases, with 14 bases lying between them. This CDR3 spans 16 amino acids. The germline V gene has CDR1 SGHKS and CDR2 YYEKEE (reference sequence). Full variable domain (missing parts from reference TRBV5-5 and TRBJ2-2): DAGVTQSPTHLIKTRGQQVTLRCSPISGHKSVSWYQQVLGQGPQFIFQYYEKEERGRGNFPDRFSARQFPNYSSELNVNALLLGDSALYLCASSLRNPFLTGELFFGEGSRLTVL.

This clonotype was recorded only once. J is TRBJ2-5 and V is TRBV28; TRBD1 agrees at 8 bases. Germline V gene sequence: CDR1 MDHEN, CDR2 SYDVKM. V gave up 5 bases and J gave up 9 bases; unmatched junction bases: 8. CDR3 length equals 13 residues. The CDR3 coding sequence is TGTGCCAGCAGTATATCAGGGGGCGCGGCCCAGTACTTC. Protein sequence: CASSISGGAAQYF.

This CDR3 reads CASSQEVGVHFF. CDR3 DNA sequence: TGTGCCAGCAGCCAAGAAGTGGGGGTGCATTTCTTC. The rearrangement uses TRBV4-2 and TRBJ2-1; D might be TRBD1 or TRBD2, each matching 5 bases. This CDR3 spans 12 amino acids. Germline loops: CDR1 LGHNA, CDR2 YNFKEQ. The V and J ends lost 0 bases and 16 bases respectively, with 13 bases between them.

On this clonotype: The junction departs from the called germline gene at one end, perhaps through a read error. The chain employs TRBV12-3 or TRBV12-4 and TRBJ2-3, with no clear D. This CDR3 spans 14 amino acids. The CDR3 sequence: CASTMTLGTDTQYF. The CDR3 DNA reads TGTGCCAGCACCATGACCCTCGGCACTGATACGCAGTATTTT.